The rows below give T cell receptor beta chains drawn from one sample of a study of cytomegalovirus exposure and HLA in healthy donors. Sequencing used immunoSEQ multiplex PCR; TCRdb keeps in-frame clones, though not all of them. The table lists about 200,000 clones, approximately 78% of them singletons. Sequenced input: PBMCs. These receptor sequences come from a woman in her forties or fifties in good health and CMV-seropositive. Both conserved end residues are part of each CDR3. D genes are given only for firm matches. Size values are once, few and many counts, or a class for expanded clones, and some rows have none.

size: -
V: TRBV21-1
D: -
J: TRBJ2-7
CDR3: CASKHPGLAGVPEDYEQYF
DNA: TGTGCCAGCAAACACCCGGGACTAGCGGGAGTACCGGAAGACTACGAGCAGTACTTC

size: -
V: TRBV5-1
D: TRBD1
J: TRBJ1-1
CDR3: CASSLLPGTGSTEAFF
DNA: TGCGCCAGCAGCTTGTTGCCCGGGACAGGGAGTACTGAAGCTTTCTTT

size: -
V: TRBV7-2
D: -
J: TRBJ2-3
CDR3: CASSSAGASTDTQYF
DNA: TGTGCCAGCAGTTCGGCGGGGGCCTCCACAGATACGCAGTATTTT

size: -
V: TRBV4-3
D: -
J: TRBJ2-2
CDR3: CASSPKGNLDNTGELFF
DNA: TGCGCCAGCAGTCCTAAGGGGAACCTCGACAACACCGGGGAGCTGTTTTTT

size: -
V: TRBV2
D: -
J: TRBJ2-2
CDR3: CASLRTSNTGELFF
DNA: TGTGCCAGCCTCAGGACATCGAACACCGGGGAGCTGTTTTTT

size: -
V: TRBV5-1
D: TRBD1
J: TRBJ1-2
CDR3: CASARQGDVEGYTF
DNA: TGCGCCAGCGCACGACAGGGGGACGTTGAGGGCTACACCTTC

size: -
V: TRBV6-1
D: TRBD2
J: TRBJ2-3
CDR3: CTSSRTSGSTDTQYF
DNA: TGTACCAGCAGTAGGACTAGCGGGAGCACAGATACGCAGTATTTT

size: -
V: TRBV27
D: -
J: TRBJ2-7
CDR3: CASSRPGSGYEQYF
DNA: TGTGCCAGCAGTCGCCCAGGGTCTGGCTACGAGCAGTACTTC

size: -
V: TRBV9
D: -
J: TRBJ2-3
CDR3: CASSVGGRLDTQYF
DNA: TGTGCCAGCAGCGTAGGGGGCCGGTTAGATACGCAGTATTTT

size: -
V: TRBV30
D: -
J: TRBJ2-7
CDR3: CAWNQRRSYEQYF
DNA: TGTGCCTGGAATCAGCGGCGCTCCTACGAGCAGTACTTC

size: few
V: TRBV28
D: TRBD2
J: TRBJ2-1
CDR3: CASSLPGLAGNEQFF
DNA: TGTGCCAGCAGTCTACCGGGACTAGCGGGCAATGAGCAGTTCTTC

size: -
V: TRBV4-2
D: TRBD2
J: TRBJ2-1
CDR3: CASSQDALWREYNEQFF
DNA: TGTGCCAGCAGCCAAGATGCGCTCTGGCGGGAGTACAATGAGCAGTTCTTC

size: few
V: TRBV21-1
D: -
J: TRBJ2-7
CDR3: CASSRGTASYEQYF
DNA: TGTGCCAGCAGCAGGGGGACAGCCTCCTACGAGCAGTACTTC

size: -
V: TRBV5-6
D: -
J: TRBJ1-1
CDR3: CASSSIMSTEAFF
DNA: TGTGCCAGCAGCTCTATAATGAGCACTGAAGCTTTCTTT

size: -
V: TRBV12-5
D: TRBD1
J: TRBJ1-2
CDR3: CASGYAGQGALSYGYTF
DNA: TGTGCTAGTGGTTACGCGGGGCAGGGGGCGTTGTCCTATGGCTACACCTTC

size: few
V: TRBV5-1
D: -
J: TRBJ1-5
CDR3: CASSPGQTGSNQPQHF
DNA: TGCGCCAGCAGCCCAGGACAGACAGGAAGCAATCAGCCCCAGCATTTT